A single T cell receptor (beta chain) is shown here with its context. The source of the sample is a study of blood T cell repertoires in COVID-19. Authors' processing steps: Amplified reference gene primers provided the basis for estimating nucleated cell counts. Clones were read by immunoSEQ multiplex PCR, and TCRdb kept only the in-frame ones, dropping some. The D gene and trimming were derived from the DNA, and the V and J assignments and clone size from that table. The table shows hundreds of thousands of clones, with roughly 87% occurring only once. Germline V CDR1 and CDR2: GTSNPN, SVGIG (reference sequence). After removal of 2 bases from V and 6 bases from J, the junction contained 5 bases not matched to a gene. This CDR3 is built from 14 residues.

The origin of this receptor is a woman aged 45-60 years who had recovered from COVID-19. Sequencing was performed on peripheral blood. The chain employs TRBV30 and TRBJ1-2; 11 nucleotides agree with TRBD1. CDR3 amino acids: CAWSSWTGGDGYTF. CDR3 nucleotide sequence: TGTGCCTGGAGTAGCTGGACAGGGGGCGATGGCTACACCTTC.